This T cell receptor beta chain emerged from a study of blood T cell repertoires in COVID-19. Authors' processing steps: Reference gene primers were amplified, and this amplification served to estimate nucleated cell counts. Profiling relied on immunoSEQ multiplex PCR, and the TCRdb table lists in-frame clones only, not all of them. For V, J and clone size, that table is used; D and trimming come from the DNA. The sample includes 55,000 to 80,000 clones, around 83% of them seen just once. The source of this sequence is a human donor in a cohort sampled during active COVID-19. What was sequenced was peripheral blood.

CDR3 coding DNA: TGTGCCAGCAGCTCCTCGGGGGGGGCTATAATGGACTATGGCTACACCTTC. Residues: CASSSSGGAIMDYGYTF. The J gene is TRBJ1-2, the V gene TRBV13, with D tentatively TRBD1 (6 bases). Germline loops: CDR1 PRHDT, CDR2 FYEKMQ (reference sequence). This CDR3 comprises 17 residues. Trimming removed 4 bases from V and 3 bases from J, with 21 bases in between.